Sequencing of this T cell receptor beta chain was carried out in a study of T cells after yellow fever vaccination. General observations from the study: Most primary-vaccination clones reappeared after the booster (about 97% CD4, about 88% CD8).

In TCRdb, the 5' RACE reads were re-called with MiXCR into one record per CDR3 protein. This sample has 500,000 to 650,000 distinct CDR3 sequences; approximately 13% occur once, and the top ten carry about an eighth. The V gene's germline CDR1 is SGHDN and CDR2 FVKESK. V lost 4 bases and J lost 5, with 17 bases in between. CDR3 length equals 15 residues. On this clonotype itself: Its specificity is not known.

This specimen consisted of PBMCs, obtained on the day of the yellow fever booster vaccination. The J gene is TRBJ2-5, the V gene TRBV14, with D perhaps given as TRBD1 or TRBD2 (6 bases each). This receptor was taken from a young man who received the YFV17D yellow fever vaccine. The CDR3 DNA follows: TGTGCCAGCAGCCCGATCTGGGGGGCGGAGGAGACCCAGTACTTC. Translated: CASSPIWGAEETQYF.